A selection of T cell receptor beta chains follows, all from one sample in a study of spatial heterogeneity in lung cancer. TCRdb itself ran the 5' RACE reads through MiXCR, one entry per CDR3 protein. The profile shows around 9,800 distinct CDR3 sequences, 7.9% of them singletons. Source: lung tumor tissue, taken at surgery. These TCRs come from a female donor with early-stage non-small cell lung cancer. Both conserved end residues are part of each CDR3. D genes are given only for firm matches.

- TRBV24-1 CATSEGVGPDTQYF
- TRBV20-1 CSAPGEDNEKLFF
TRBD1 TRBV20-1 CSASPRQGGNSPLHF
TRBD1 TRBV20-1 CSARPPGQGFEQPQHF
TRBD1 TRBV30 CAWRRQGRGDTEAFF
- TRBV20-1 CSARDAANPTGELFF
- TRBV27 CASSFPYEQYF
TRBD1 TRBV7-2 CASRLTGVNQPQHF
- TRBV7-9 CASSLAGQQGEQFF
- TRBV12-3/TRBV12-4 CASTRGTGREGQYF
- TRBV6-4 CASRRAAGAGNTIYF
- TRBV2 CASRDYNEQFF
TRBD2 TRBV4-1 CASSNRDSRLAGPYNEQFF
TRBD1 TRBV11-2 CASSTTGADTQYF
- TRBV15 CATSRSLAEQFF
TRBD1 TRBV4-2 CASSQDGTGTDTQYF
- TRBV5-1 CASSPGTTNTEAFF
TRBD1 TRBV10-1 CASSGFPDRGRGNYGYTF
TRBD1 TRBV15 CATSPGQGNEKLFF